This TCR beta chain was recovered during a study of T-cell reconstitution after alpha-beta-depleted transplantation in children. Whole-study findings and limits: Several hundred expanded graft clones reportedly were the source of alpha-beta T cells about two months after transplant.

It was with unique molecular identifiers that the TCRbeta library was prepared. TCRdb itself ran the PCR reads through MiXCR, one entry per CDR3 protein. The table records about 500,000 distinct CDR3 sequences, 11% of them present only once. This clonotype was found a few times. Its antigen is not known. Germline values: CDR1 SGHAT, CDR2 FQDESV (reference sequence). V lost 5 bases to trimming and J lost 2 bases, with 22 bases between them. The CDR3 covers 18 residues. The rearrangement joins TRBV11-1 to TRBJ2-1; a possible D gene is TRBD2 (5 bases). The receptor was isolated from a female patient under 10 years old who had a stem cell transplant for aplastic anemia, so the T cells may come from the graft donor. Here the sequenced sample was PBMCs, mostly from graft donor cells, taken 180 days after TCRalphabeta/CD19-depleted stem cell transplant. The CDR3: CASSPRVADYRTYNEQFF. The CDR3 DNA reads TGTGCCAGCAGCCCGAGGGTGGCCGACTATAGAACCTACAATGAGCAGTTCTTC.